The text below deals with one TCR beta chain. Original processing methods: The authors rarely found patient CD8+ clones larger than 1% matching published virus-specific TCRB sequences. The protocol was immunoSEQ multiplex PCR, while the TCRdb copy is restricted to in-frame clones and leaves out a portion. D and trimming come from the DNA, and the V and J calls and clone size come from that table. Of 15,000 to 20,000 clones in the sample, roughly 82% were seen once. The entry originates in a study of somatic mutations in cytotoxic T cells in rheumatoid arthritis. The CDR3 totals 15 residues. V was pared by 4 bases and J by 7 bases, with 10 bases of the junction left unmatched. Germline values: CDR1 KGHSH, CDR2 LQKENI.

The chain joins TRBV18 to TRBJ2-1; the match to TRBD1 covers 7 bases. This receptor was identified in a woman in her 50s with rheumatoid arthritis. Sequenced material: CD8+ T cells sorted from blood. The CDR3 here is CASSLGTEIGNEQFF. Here the CDR3 DNA reads TGTGCCAGCTCACTCGGGACAGAGATTGGGAATGAGCAGTTCTTC.